The clone carrying this TCR beta chain was observed a few times. Some clones are missing from TCRdb's copy, which holds only in-frame ones; the method was immunoSEQ multiplex PCR. The table lists some 2,000 clones, around a quarter of them singletons. This specimen belongs to a study of sequential checkpoint blockade in melanoma. Treatment of the sample: randomized to nivolumab then ipilimumab (arm A) or the reverse (arm B). The CDR3 runs to 14 residues. CDR1 and CDR2 from the germline V gene are MDHEN and SYDVKM. J was trimmed by 9 bases and V by 5 bases; bases with no gene match: 12. This material consisted of tumor tissue (inferred from file names), taken from a patient given nivolumab and ipilimumab in sequence. The chain links TRBV28 to TRBJ2-5; 7 nucleotides match TRBD2. The sequence came from a human donor with melanoma. CDR3 loop: CASSPQGGSRAQYF. DNA of the CDR3: TGTGCCAGCAGTCCTCAGGGAGGGTCTCGGGCCCAGTACTTC.